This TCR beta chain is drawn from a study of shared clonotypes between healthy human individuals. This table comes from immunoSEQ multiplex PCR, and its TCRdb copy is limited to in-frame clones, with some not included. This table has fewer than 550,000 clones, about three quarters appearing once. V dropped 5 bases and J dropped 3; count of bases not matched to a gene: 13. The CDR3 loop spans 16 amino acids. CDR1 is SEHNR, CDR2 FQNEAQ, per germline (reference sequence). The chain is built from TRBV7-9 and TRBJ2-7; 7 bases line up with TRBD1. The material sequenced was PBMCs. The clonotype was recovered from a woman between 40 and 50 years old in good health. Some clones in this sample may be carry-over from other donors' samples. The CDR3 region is CASSQGVLGQIYEQYF. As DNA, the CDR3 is TGTGCCAGCAGCCAAGGAGTATTGGGACAGATCTACGAGCAGTACTTC.